Reported below is one TCR beta chain. Antigen: not known. Authors' data handling: After removing out-of-frame reads, around 2 million distinct TCRbeta sequences remained. Libraries were prepared by immunoSEQ multiplex PCR; TCRdb keeps only in-frame clonotypes and omits some of them. The V and J calls and the clone size are those of that table, but D and trimming were determined from the DNA. The sample carries under 50,000 clones, around three quarters recorded once. The data stem from a study of memory CD4+ T cells and cytomegalovirus serostatus. The overall study: Healthy Belgian adult donors included about nine CMV-positive and approximately 25 CMV-negative people. Overall study results and limits: About 40% of the roughly 160 known CMV-associated TCRbeta sequences appeared in CD4+ memory.

Single viable CD3+CD4+CD8-CD45RO+ cells were sorted as the memory CD4+ T cells. Germline CDR1 reads SGHKS; CDR2 reads YYEKEE (reference sequence). Trimming took off 0 bases at V and 6 bases at J, with 9 bases between the two ends. The CDR3 is 13 amino acids. This sequence was found in an adult in good health and CMV-seronegative. The chain recombines TRBV5-5 with TRBJ1-1; D is unresolved. Sequenced sample: memory CD4+ T cells from blood. CDR3 loop: CASSLVDTAEAFF. CDR3 in DNA: TGTGCCAGCAGCTTGGTCGACACTGCTGAAGCTTTCTTT.